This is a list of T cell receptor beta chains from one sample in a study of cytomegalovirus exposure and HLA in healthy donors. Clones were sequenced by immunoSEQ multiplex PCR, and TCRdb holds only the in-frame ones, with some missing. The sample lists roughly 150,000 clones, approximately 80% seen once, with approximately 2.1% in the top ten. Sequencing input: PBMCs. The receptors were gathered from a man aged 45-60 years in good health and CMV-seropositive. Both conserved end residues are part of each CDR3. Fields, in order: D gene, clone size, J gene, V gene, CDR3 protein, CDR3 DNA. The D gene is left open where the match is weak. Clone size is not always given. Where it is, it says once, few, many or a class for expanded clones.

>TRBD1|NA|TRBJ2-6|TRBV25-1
CASTDRVSSGANVLTF
TGTGCCAGCACTGACAGGGTGAGCTCTGGGGCCAACGTCCTGACTTTC
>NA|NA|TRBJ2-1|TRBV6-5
CASSYSWDIDYNEQFF
TGTGCCAGCAGTTACTCGTGGGACATCGACTACAATGAGCAGTTCTTC
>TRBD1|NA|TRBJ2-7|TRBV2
CASSPSGAGGRYEQYF
TGTGCCAGCAGTCCCTCCGGAGCAGGGGGTCGTTACGAGCAGTACTTC
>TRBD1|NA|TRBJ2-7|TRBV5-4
CASSQDRGEHEQYF
TGTGCCAGCAGCCAAGACAGGGGTGAGCACGAGCAGTACTTC
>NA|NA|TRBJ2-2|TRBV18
CASSPTDDSTGELFF
TGTGCCAGCTCACCGACCGACGACAGCACCGGGGAGCTGTTTTTT
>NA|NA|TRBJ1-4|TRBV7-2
CASSLQGLGEKLFF
TGTGCCAGCAGCTTACAGGGGCTAGGGGAAAAACTGTTTTTT
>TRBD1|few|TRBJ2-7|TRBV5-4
CASSLDRGRSEEQYF
TGTGCCAGCAGCTTGGACAGGGGGCGCTCAGAAGAGCAGTACTTC
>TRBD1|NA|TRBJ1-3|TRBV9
CASSVATGGAGNTIYF
TGTGCCAGCAGCGTAGCTACAGGGGGAGCCGGAAACACCATATATTTT
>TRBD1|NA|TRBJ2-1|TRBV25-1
CASTQTGTYNEQFF
TGTGCCAGCACCCAGACAGGGACATACAATGAGCAGTTCTTC
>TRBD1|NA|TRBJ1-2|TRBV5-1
CASTGGLNYGYTF
TGCGCCAGCACAGGGGGCTTGAACTATGGCTACACCTTC
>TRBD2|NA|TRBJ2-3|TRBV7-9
CASSLAGTSGTDTQYF
TGTGCCAGCAGCTTAGCCGGGACTAGCGGCACAGATACGCAGTATTTT
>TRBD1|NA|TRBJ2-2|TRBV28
CASSPRGLGGELFF
TGTGCCAGCAGTCCCAGGGGGCTTGGCGGGGAGCTGTTTTTT
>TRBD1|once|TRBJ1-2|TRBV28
CASSEPGGDPSNYGYTF
TGTGCCAGCAGCGAACCAGGGGGCGATCCCTCTAACTATGGCTACACCTTC
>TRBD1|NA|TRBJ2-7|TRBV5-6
CASSWDRRAYEQYF
TGTGCCAGCAGCTGGGACAGGAGGGCCTACGAGCAGTACTTC
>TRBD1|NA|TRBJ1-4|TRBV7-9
CASSRVGTGGEKLFF
TGTGCCAGCAGCCGAGTGGGGACAGGGGGGGAAAAACTGTTTTTT
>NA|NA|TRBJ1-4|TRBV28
CASSLSGLLGGGLFF
TGTGCCAGCAGTTTATCAGGACTTTTGGGGGGAGGGCTGTTTTTT
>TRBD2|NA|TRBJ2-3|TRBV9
CASSVAYSGGYTDTQYF
TGTGCCAGCAGCGTAGCGTATAGCGGGGGATACACAGATACGCAGTATTTT
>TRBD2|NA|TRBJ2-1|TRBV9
CASSVEASGGYEQFF
TGTGCCAGCAGCGTAGAGGCTAGCGGGGGGTATGAGCAGTTCTTC
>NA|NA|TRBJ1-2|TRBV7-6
CASSLEAETGTYGYTF
TGTGCCAGCAGCTTAGAGGCGGAGACAGGAACCTATGGCTACACCTTC
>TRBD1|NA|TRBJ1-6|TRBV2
CASTGTGNNSPLHF
TGTGCCAGCACCGGGACAGGAAATAATTCACCCCTCCACTTT
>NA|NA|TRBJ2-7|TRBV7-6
CASSSPAGSDEQYF
TGTGCCAGCAGCTCCCCCGCAGGCTCGGACGAGCAGTACTTC
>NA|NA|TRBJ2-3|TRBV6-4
CASSDSRGNTQYF
TGTGCCAGCAGTGACTCGAGGGGGAATACGCAGTATTTT